The 24 T cell receptor beta chains listed next were all sequenced from one sample in a study of response to subunit inactivated influenza vaccine. One entry per CDR3 protein, called by TCRdb with MiXCR from the RT-PCR reads. Of over 750,000 distinct CDR3 sequences detected, 21% appear once; the ten largest clones hold about 10%. This sample comprised PBMCs from blood, obtained roughly 5 days after vaccination. These receptors were taken from a man in his fifties who received an inactivated influenza vaccine.

The rearrangement joins TRBV5-1 to TRBJ2-5, with 7 bases identical to TRBD2. The CDR3 loop spans 13 amino acids. Germline CDR1 SGHRS, CDR2 YFSETQ. This CDR3 reads CDSKSAGEETQYF. DNA for the CDR3: TGCGACAGTAAAAGTGCGGGGGAAGAGACCCAGTACTTC.

The table lists this clonotype with a few counts. CDR3 bases: TGCAGCGTTGAACTAGCGGGAGTATATATGGATACGCAGTATTTT. Amino acid sequence: CSVELAGVYMDTQYF. The V gene is TRBV29-1, the J gene TRBJ2-3, with 10 bases aligning to TRBD2. The V segment lost 2 bases and the J segment 6 bases; nucleotides outside the gene matches: 8. The CDR3 loop spans 15 amino acids. Germline V gene data show CDR1 as SQVTM and CDR2 as ANQGSEA.

This rearrangement joins TRBV20-1 to TRBJ2-2; D uncertain. The V end was cut by 1 base, the J end by 2 bases, with 11 bases between. Germline V gives CDR1 DFQATT, CDR2 SNEGSKA (reference sequence). CDR3 length: 15 amino acids. DNA for the CDR3: TGCAGTGCTAGAGTTCTACAGTCTAACACCGGGGAGCTGTTTTTT. This sequence encodes CSARVLQSNTGELFF.

The table lists this clonotype with a few counts. The rearrangement joins TRBV5-1 to TRBJ2-5; D not resolved. Per the germline V gene, CDR1 is SGHRS and CDR2 is YFSETQ. The CDR3 covers 13 residues. V lost 4 bases to trimming and J lost 5 bases, with 12 bases between them. The CDR3 nucleotides are TGCGCCAGCAGCCCCAGGAATGGCGAGACCCAGTACTTC. Protein sequence: CASSPRNGETQYF.

This clonotype turned up a few times. This chain joins TRBV7-2 and TRBJ2-7, with 7 bases matching TRBD1. The V and J ends lost 5 bases and 5 bases, in that order; junction bases with no gene match: 15. Per the germline V gene, CDR1 is SGHTA and CDR2 is FQGNSA. CDR3 length: 16 amino acids. The CDR3 sequence: CASSRRGTVPRNEQYF. The DNA for the CDR3 is TGTGCCAGCAGCCGACGAGGGACAGTCCCAAGGAACGAGCAGTACTTC.

This clonotype has just a few counts. The V and J genes are TRBV7-9 and TRBJ1-5, with unresolved D. The V end was cut by 1 base, the J end by 6 bases, with 7 bases between. From germline, CDR1 is SEHNR and CDR2 FQNEAQ (reference sequence). The CDR3 runs 13 residues. The CDR3 protein is CASSLGATQPQHF. Here the CDR3 DNA reads TGTGCCAGCAGCTTAGGGGCTACTCAGCCCCAGCATTTT.

The genes are TRBV2 and TRBJ2-6; D call uncertain. The V and J ends lost 6 bases and 1 base respectively, with 7 bases between them. There are 14 residues in the CDR3. Per the germline V gene, CDR1 is SNHLY and CDR2 is FYNNEI. Here the CDR3 reads CASRIVSGANVLTF. CDR3 bases: TGTGCCAGCAGGATAGTATCTGGGGCCAACGTCCTGACTTTC.

The chain combines TRBV11-2 with TRBJ2-1, with TRBD1 identical over 7 bases. The V segment lost 4 bases and the J segment 0 bases; nucleotides outside the gene matches: 6. This CDR3 has 16 residues. Per the germline V gene, CDR1 is SGHAT and CDR2 is FQNNGV. CDR3 amino acids: CASSYRQGFSYNEQFF. The CDR3 bases are TGTGCCAGCAGCTACAGACAGGGTTTCTCCTACAATGAGCAGTTCTTC.

This clonotype was observed once. The CDR3 is CASSPLQGLNNEQFF. In DNA, the CDR3 is TGTGCCAGCTCACCACTACAGGGCTTGAACAATGAGCAGTTCTTC. This chain uses TRBV18 with TRBJ2-1; the D gene is possibly TRBD1 (6 bases). V shed 1 base and J shed 5 bases, with 12 bases lying between them. The CDR3 totals 15 residues. Germline CDR1 and CDR2: KGHSH and LQKENI. The full variable domain, its missing parts supplied by reference TRBV18 and TRBJ2-1, is NAGVMQNPRHLVRRRGQEARLRCSPMKGHSHVYWYRQLPEEGLKFMVYLQKENIIDESGMPKERFSAEFPKEGPSILRIQQVVRGDSAAYFCASSPLQGLNNEQFFGPGTRLTVL.

The sample holds a few counts of this clonotype. The chain uses TRBV5-1 and TRBJ2-5; D not certain. The CDR3 spans 14 residues. Trimming cost V 2 bases and J 1 base, with 9 bases left between them. Germline CDR1 is SGHRS and CDR2 is YFSETQ. The CDR3 region is CASSLRNSQETQYF. The CDR3 region has the DNA TGCGCCAGCAGCTTACGGAATTCCCAAGAGACCCAGTACTTC. The entire variable domain, with the rest obtained from reference TRBV5-1 and TRBJ2-5, is as follows: KAGVTQTPRYLIKTRGQQVTLSCSPISGHRSVSWYQQTPGQGLQFLFEYFSETQRNKGNFPGRFSGRQFSNSRSEMNVSTLELGDSALYLCASSLRNSQETQYFGPGTRLLVL.

Regarding this clonotype: This may stem from a read error, because a much larger clone lies one nucleotide away. The CDR3 protein is CSVSNSPGVLFF. The CDR3 nucleotides are TGCAGTGTTAGTAACTCGCCCGGGGTGCTGTTTTTT. This sequence joins TRBV20-1 and TRBJ2-2; TRBD2 might be the D (5 bases). The CDR3 consists of 12 residues. Germline values: CDR1 DFQATT, CDR2 SNEGSKA (reference sequence).

V gene TRBV20-1 combines with J gene TRBJ2-7, with 8 bases aligning to TRBD1. V lost 3 bases, J lost 4 bases, and 8 bases stayed unmatched. Per germline, CDR1 DFQATT and CDR2 SNEGSKA (reference sequence). The CDR3 totals 14 residues. The CDR3 region is CSASGQGSVYEQYF. CDR3 nucleotides: TGCAGTGCTAGCGGACAGGGATCCGTGTACGAGCAGTACTTC.

The rearrangement links TRBV4-3 to TRBJ2-1, with 9 bases that match TRBD1. J gave up 4 bases and V 1 base, and 5 bases lay outside the gene matches. The CDR3 runs to 16 residues. The germline V gene has CDR1 LGHNA and CDR2 YSLEER. CDR3 in amino acids: CASSQGVGTGYNEQFF. CDR3 coding DNA: TGCGCCAGCAGCCAAGGAGTTGGGACAGGGTACAATGAGCAGTTCTTC.

This clonotype turned up a few times. The rearrangement uses TRBV6-2 or TRBV6-3 and TRBJ2-5; 9 nucleotides line up with TRBD2. The CDR3 is made up of 16 amino acids. The germline V gene encodes CDR1 MNHEY and CDR2 SVGEGT. With 6 bases clipped from V and 5 bases from J, the junction kept 13 bases outside the gene matches. The DNA of the CDR3 is TGTGCCAGCAGCCCCGCGGCGCGGGGGGGCTATGAGACCCAGTACTTC. Protein product: CASSPAARGGYETQYF.

The chain couples TRBV7-8 to TRBJ2-5; D perhaps matches TRBD1 (6 bases). The germline CDR1 and CDR2 sequences are SGHVS and FQNEAQ. The CDR3 is made up of 15 amino acids. V shed 3 bases and J shed 0 bases, with 11 bases lying between them. CDR3 residues: CASSFYNRDQETQYF. The CDR3 bases are TGTGCCAGCAGCTTCTATAACAGGGACCAAGAGACCCAGTACTTC.

The chain uses TRBV20-1 and TRBJ2-2, with D uncertain. Germline CDR1 is DFQATT and CDR2 is SNEGSKA (reference sequence). The CDR3 is 11 amino acids. V shed 5 bases and J shed 6 bases, with 7 bases lying between them. The DNA of the CDR3 is TGCAGTGCTTTCATGGCCGGGGAGCTGTTTTTT. As protein: CSAFMAGELFF.

This clonotype turned up a few times. The J gene is TRBJ1-1, the V gene TRBV29-1; D might be TRBD1 (6 bases). Germline V gene sequence: CDR1 SQVTM, CDR2 ANQGSEA. Trimming stripped 2 bases from V and 0 bases from J, with 7 bases between. The CDR3 length is 13 residues. The CDR3 sequence: CSVERGLNTEAFF. Here the CDR3 DNA reads TGCAGCGTTGAAAGGGGGTTGAACACTGAAGCTTTCTTT.

The chain uses TRBV6-5 and TRBJ2-3; no reliable D call. CDR1 and CDR2 from the germline V gene are MNHEY and SVGAGI. The CDR3 is 16 residues long. With 2 bases removed from V and 1 base from J, the gap between germline ends came to 13 bases. The DNA of the CDR3 is TGTGCCAGCAGTTACGGTGGGGTCTGGGGCACAGATACGCAGTATTTT. The encoded protein is CASSYGGVWGTDTQYF.

This clonotype showed up many times. The chain combines TRBV15 with TRBJ2-1; TRBD1 might be the D (5 bases). V was shortened by 0 bases and J by 9 bases, with 15 bases between the two germline ends. The CDR3 contains 15 residues. CDR1 LNHNV and CDR2 YYDKDF come from the germline V gene (reference sequence). As DNA, the CDR3 is TGTGCCACCAGCAGAGATAGGACACTCAAGCGTGAGCAGTTCTTC. Translating it yields CATSRDRTLKREQFF.

The chain recombines TRBV5-1 with TRBJ2-7; the match to TRBD1 covers 11 bases. Per germline, CDR1 SGHRS and CDR2 YFSETQ. This CDR3 spans 16 amino acids. V dropped 4 bases and J dropped 0; count of bases not matched to a gene: 6. The CDR3: CASSDGTGGFSYEQYF. In nucleotides, the CDR3 is TGCGCCAGCAGCGACGGGACAGGGGGTTTCTCCTACGAGCAGTACTTC.

The CDR3 region is CSADRGQSNEQYF. The CDR3 nucleotides are TGCAGTGCCGATCGTGGACAGTCCAACGAGCAGTACTTC. J is TRBJ2-7 and V is TRBV20-1, with D perhaps TRBD1 (6 bases). CDR1 DFQATT and CDR2 SNEGSKA come from the germline V gene (reference sequence). Trimming removed 6 bases at V and 5 bases at J, with 17 bases between. CDR3 length: 13 amino acids.

This clonotype was seen at least ten times. This sequence joins TRBV15 and TRBJ2-2, with a weak D call TRBD2 (6 bases). The CDR3 extends over 20 amino acids. V lost 4 bases, J lost 1 base, and 25 bases lay in between. CDR1 LNHNV and CDR2 YYDKDF come from the germline V gene (reference sequence). The CDR3 loop is CATSTHLGRGTLMNTGELFF. In DNA, the CDR3 is TGTGCCACCAGCACACACCTCGGTCGCGGGACGTTAATGAACACCGGGGAGCTGTTTTTT.

The gene calls are TRBV11-2 and TRBJ2-1, with 15 bases identical to TRBD2. The CDR3 covers 18 residues. The ends lost 2 bases at V and 5 bases at J; junction bases unmatched: 7. CDR1 and CDR2 from the germline V gene are SGHAT and FQNNGV. CDR3 nucleotide sequence: TGTGCCAGCAGCTTATGGGGGACTAGCGGGAGGACGGACAATGAGCAGTTCTTC. It codes for CASSLWGTSGRTDNEQFF.

This rearrangement joins TRBV19 to TRBJ2-1; TRBD2 aligns across 7 bases. J lost 3 bases, V lost 6 bases, and 5 bases had no gene match. This CDR3 is 14 amino acids long. Germline V lookup: CDR1 LNHDA, CDR2 SQIVND (reference sequence). The CDR3 DNA sequence: TGTGCCAGTAGGCGACTAGCAGACTACAATGAGCAGTTCTTC. The encoded protein is CASRRLADYNEQFF.